A single sample is the source of the 17 T cell receptor beta chains below, sequenced in a study of blood T cells in healthy people across ages. A J-beta primer mix and a sample-barcoded 5' primer were used in a second PCR of roughly 7 to 12 cycles. TCRdb reprocessed the 5' RACE reads via MiXCR and lists one record per CDR3 protein. This repertoire shows around 1,500,000 distinct CDR3 sequences, around two fifths found once; its top ten account for approximately 7.9%. What was sequenced was blood. The receptors were gathered from a woman between 18 and 29 years old in good health.

This rearrangement joins TRBV7-9 to TRBJ2-1; D is unclear. This CDR3 is built from 16 residues. Germline V gives CDR1 SEHNR, CDR2 FQNEAQ (reference sequence). The V and J ends lost 6 bases and 0 bases respectively, with 15 bases between them. Written as DNA, the CDR3 is TGTGCCAGCAGAGATAGTAGGGCAAACTCCTACAATGAGCAGTTCTTC. Translating gives CASRDSRANSYNEQFF.

V gene TRBV15 combines with J gene TRBJ2-5; the D is unclear. Germline V lookup: CDR1 LNHNV, CDR2 YYDKDF (reference sequence). Trimming removed 7 bases from V and 5 bases from J, with 20 bases in between. CDR3 length: 15 amino acids. CDR3 DNA sequence: TGTGCCACCATCCAACACGAGGACCCTCGGGAGACCCAGTACTTC. It translates to CATIQHEDPRETQYF. Variable domain in full (rest from reference TRBV15 and TRBJ2-5): DAMVIQNPRYQVTQFGKPVTLSCSQTLNHNVMYWYQQKSSQAPKLLFHYYDKDFNNEADTPDNFQSRRPNTSFCFLDIRSPGLGDTAMYLCATIQHEDPRETQYFGPGTRLLVL.

This clonotype was counted between two and nine times. The chain links TRBV11-2 to TRBJ2-3, with D unclear. Trimming took off 11 bases at V and 0 bases at J, with 15 bases between the two ends. Germline loops: CDR1 SGHAT, CDR2 FQNNGV. The CDR3 extends over 14 amino acids. CDR3 sequence: CASAEQASTDTQYF. The CDR3 DNA reads as TGTGCCTCGGCCGAACAAGCAAGCACAGATACGCAGTATTTT. Using reference TRBV11-2 and TRBJ2-3 for the parts outside the CDR3, the full variable domain is EAGVAQSPRYKIIEKRQSVAFWCNPISGHATLYWYQQILGQGPKLLIQFQNNGVVDDSQLPKDRFSAERLKGVDSTLKIQPAKLEDSAVYLCASAEQASTDTQYFGPGTRLTVL.

The V and J genes are TRBV3-1 and TRBJ2-5; D not certain. The germline V gene has CDR1 LGHDT and CDR2 YNNKEL (reference sequence). The CDR3 runs 12 residues. V lost 5 bases and J 2 bases, leaving 6 bases between the germline ends. The CDR3 region is CASSSMQETQYF. CDR3 bases: TGTGCCAGCAGCTCCATGCAAGAGACCCAGTACTTC.

This clonotype occurred a few times. This rearrangement joins TRBV24-1 to TRBJ1-2; 7 positions agree with TRBD1. Germline assignment: CDR1 KGHDR and CDR2 SFDVKD. The CDR3 spans 14 residues. The V segment lost 5 bases and the J segment 4 bases; nucleotides outside the gene matches: 6. DNA of the CDR3: TGTGCCACCAGTGCCCAGGACAGGAGCTATGGCTACACCTTC. It specifies CATSAQDRSYGYTF.

This chain joins TRBV6-5 and TRBJ2-7, with a weak D call TRBD2 (6 bases). CDR3 length: 17 amino acids. The germline V and J ends were trimmed by 0 bases and 0 bases, with 15 bases remaining between them. Germline loops: CDR1 MNHEY, CDR2 SVGAGI. The CDR3 here is CASSYSRGLSSSYEQYF. The CDR3 DNA is TGTGCCAGCAGTTACTCACGCGGACTATCAAGCTCCTACGAGCAGTACTTC.

The chain carries TRBV5-5 and TRBJ2-1; either TRBD1 or TRBD2 may fit D (6 bases each). The last part of the DNA fits TRBJ2-7 better; the J call may be wrong. The CDR3 runs to 18 residues. Germline V gene data show CDR1 as SGHKS and CDR2 as YYEKEE (reference sequence). The chain's CDR3 is CASSLEGGLAELYNEQYF. The CDR3 coding sequence is TGTGCCAGCAGCTTGGAAGGGGGGTTGGCGGAATTATACAATGAGCAGTACTTC.

This clonotype was found a few times. The J gene is TRBJ1-3, the V gene TRBV29-1; TRBD1 aligns across 7 bases. With 6 bases clipped from V and 0 bases from J, the junction kept 5 bases outside the gene matches. From germline, CDR1 is SQVTM and CDR2 ANQGSEA. The CDR3 spans 14 residues. CDR3 amino acids: CSVRTGASGNTIYF. CDR3 in DNA: TGCAGCGTCCGGACAGGAGCCTCTGGAAACACCATATATTTT.

The chain is built from TRBV4-1 and TRBJ2-1; tentative D call: TRBD2 (6 bases). V dropped 3 bases and J dropped 3 bases, with 12 bases sitting between them. The CDR3 length is 15 residues. Germline assignment: CDR1 MGHRA and CDR2 YSYEKL. The DNA for the CDR3 is TGCGCCAGCAGCCAGTCACGGGGGAACTACAATGAGCAGTTCTTC. Its protein product is CASSQSRGNYNEQFF.

In this sample, this clonotype turned up a few times. This sequence joins TRBV3-1 and TRBJ2-7; 7 nucleotides agree with TRBD2. The germline gives CDR1 LGHDT, CDR2 YNNKEL (reference sequence). This CDR3 is 17 amino acids long. V shed 1 base and J 2 bases; nucleotides not matched to a gene: 11. The CDR3 here is CASSQGASGPLPYEQYF. In DNA form, the CDR3 reads TGTGCCAGCAGCCAAGGGGCTAGCGGCCCACTCCCCTACGAGCAGTACTTC.

Only a few counts were recorded for this clonotype. V is TRBV12-3 or TRBV12-4 and J is TRBJ2-7; TRBD1 aligns across 7 bases. V shed 1 base, J shed 3 bases, and the junction held 12 bases outside the gene matches. The CDR3 is made up of 17 amino acids. DNA for the CDR3: TGTGCCAGCAGTTTAGAAAGTTGGGGGACAGATAACTACGAGCAGTACTTC. This sequence encodes CASSLESWGTDNYEQYF.

Only a few counts were recorded for this clonotype. J is TRBJ2-4 and V is TRBV11-2; D is possibly TRBD1 (6 bases). Deletions cut 5 bases from V and 0 bases from J, with 20 bases between. This CDR3 spans 18 amino acids. Germline V CDR1 and CDR2: SGHAT, FQNNGV. CDR3 nucleotide sequence: TGTGCCAGCAGCACCCTCTCCCCCAGGGGCGCAGCCAAAAACATTCAGTACTTC. Its translation is CASSTLSPRGAAKNIQYF.

The J gene is TRBJ1-2, the V gene TRBV12-5; D is perhaps TRBD1 (5 bases). V was shortened by 3 bases and J by 4 bases, with 18 bases between the two germline ends. From germline, CDR1 is LGHNT and CDR2 FRNRAP. The CDR3 consists of 16 residues. Here the CDR3 reads CASGFGVGGNPYGYTF. CDR3 DNA sequence: TGTGCTAGTGGTTTCGGCGTGGGGGGAAACCCCTATGGCTACACCTTC.

J is TRBJ2-7 and V is TRBV7-2, with 7 positions matching TRBD2. The junction had 9 bases not matched to a gene; V was cut back by 5 bases and J by 2 bases. The CDR3 length is 15 residues. Germline V gene lookup returns CDR1 SGHTA and CDR2 FQGNSA. The CDR3 protein is CASSGRLAGAYEQYF. The DNA for the CDR3 is TGTGCCAGCAGCGGCAGACTAGCAGGAGCCTACGAGCAGTACTTC.

This chain links TRBV20-1 with TRBJ2-2; TRBD2 agrees at 15 bases. CDR1 is DFQATT, CDR2 SNEGSKA, per germline (reference sequence). The V and J ends lost 6 bases and 5 bases, in that order; junction bases with no gene match: 10. This CDR3 spans 17 amino acids. DNA of the CDR3: TGCAGTGCCCCGAGGACTAGCGGGGGGGCCTTTACCGGGGAGCTGTTTTTT. Its protein product is CSAPRTSGGAFTGELFF.

V and J are TRBV5-5 and TRBJ2-3; 9 positions match TRBD2. CDR3 length equals 15 residues. V trimming: 6 bases; J trimming: 5 bases; junction bases outside the gene matches: 10. Germline CDR1 reads SGHKS; CDR2 reads YYEKEE (reference sequence). The CDR3 here is CASISGGYPLDTQYF. The CDR3 DNA reads as TGTGCCAGCATAAGCGGGGGGTACCCCTTAGATACGCAGTATTTT.

This clonotype appeared a few times. The chain links TRBV4-1 to TRBJ2-1; D might be TRBD2 (5 bases). CDR1 MGHRA and CDR2 YSYEKL come from the germline V gene. V was clipped by 0 bases and J by 13 bases, with 19 bases between them. The length of the CDR3 is 15 residues. This CDR3 is CASSQDVGLSGLQFF. For the CDR3, the DNA is TGCGCCAGCAGCCAAGATGTGGGGTTGAGCGGTCTACAGTTCTTC.